A single sample is the source of the 25 T cell receptor beta chains below, sequenced in a study of long-term antiretroviral therapy in people with HIV. Investigators performed immunoSEQ version v3.0 at survey level. The repertoire was sequenced with immunoSEQ multiplex PCR; TCRdb's copy has only in-frame clones and lacks some. Among tens of thousands of clones listed, about 91% were seen once. Sequences were derived from unsorted PBMCs, sampled 4.4 years after starting antiretroviral therapy. All receptors derive from a woman in her 50s with HIV.

This chain links TRBV6-6 with TRBJ2-7; TRBD1 matches at 8 bases. The CDR3 runs to 15 residues. The germline V gene encodes CDR1 MNHNY and CDR2 SVGAGI (reference sequence). Trimming took 2 bases from V and 5 from J; bases not matched to a gene: 8. The CDR3 loop is CASSYPDRGNDEQYF. CDR3 nucleotide sequence: TGTGCCAGCAGTTACCCCGACAGGGGTAACGACGAGCAGTACTTC.

V usage is TRBV5-4 and J usage is TRBJ2-3; D unclear. Germline V CDR1 and CDR2: SGHNT, YYREEE (reference sequence). V lost 0 bases and J lost 4, with 12 bases in between. The CDR3 spans 15 residues. The CDR3 region is CASSLVALAADTQYF. CDR3 DNA sequence: TGTGCCAGCAGCTTGGTGGCTCTTGCCGCAGATACGCAGTATTTT.

The genes are TRBV19 and TRBJ2-5, with D perhaps being TRBD1 or TRBD2 (5 bases each). The CDR3 totals 13 residues. Between the trimmed V and J ends, which lost 9 bases and 5 bases, there was a span of 16 bases. Germline CDR1 and CDR2: LNHDA and SQIVND (reference sequence). CDR3 loop: CASGAGRGETQYF. The DNA for the CDR3 is TGTGCCAGCGGGGCAGGGAGAGGGGAGACCCAGTACTTC.

The V and J genes are TRBV19 and TRBJ1-3, with D hard to call. Germline V gene sequence: CDR1 LNHDA, CDR2 SQIVND (reference sequence). V shed 9 bases and J shed 4 bases, with 10 bases lying between them. This CDR3 contains 12 residues. CDR3 residues: CASARRGNTIYF. The DNA for the CDR3 is TGTGCCAGCGCTAGAAGGGGAAACACCATATATTTT.

The V gene is TRBV7-9, the J gene TRBJ1-2; 9 nucleotides line up with TRBD1. Trimming cost V 0 bases and J 3 bases; bases outside gene matches: 5. Germline V gene lookup returns CDR1 SEHNR and CDR2 FQNEAQ (reference sequence). This CDR3 has 16 residues. Written as DNA, the CDR3 is TGTGCCAGCAGCTTAGCGGCCCGGGACAGGGACTATGGCTACACCTTC. This encodes CASSLAARDRDYGYTF.

This chain connects TRBV2 to TRBJ1-1; D gene uncertain. The CDR3 spans 13 residues. The germline gives CDR1 SNHLY, CDR2 FYNNEI. The V gene lost 7 bases and the J gene lost 1 base, with 10 bases spanning the gap. The CDR3 loop is CASKVEKNTEAFF. The CDR3 nucleotides are TGTGCCAGCAAGGTCGAAAAGAACACTGAAGCTTTCTTT. Full variable domain (outside the CDR3, taken from reference TRBV2 and TRBJ1-1): EPEVTQTPSHQVTQMGQEVILRCVPISNHLYFYWYRQILGQKVEFLVSFYNNEISEKSEIFDDQFSVERPDGSNFTLKIRSTKLEDSAMYFCASKVEKNTEAFFGQGTRLTVV.

This clone has a single count. The rearrangement joins TRBV12-5 to TRBJ1-4; 7 bases agree with TRBD1. The germline gives CDR1 LGHNT, CDR2 FRNRAP. The CDR3 sequence is 15 residues long. V lost 0 bases to trimming and J lost 4 bases; unmatched junction nucleotides: 2. The CDR3, as DNA: TGTGCTAGTGGTTTGGTATGGGACAGTAATGAAAAACTGTTTTTT. As protein: CASGLVWDSNEKLFF.

This chain uses TRBV13 with TRBJ2-4; 7 bases are a match to TRBD1. CDR1 and CDR2 from the germline V gene are PRHDT and FYEKMQ (reference sequence). CDR3 size: 14 residues. V lost 3 bases to trimming and J lost 8 bases; unmatched junction nucleotides: 7. CDR3 amino acids: CASSFRQGGDIQYF. The CDR3 DNA is TGTGCCAGCAGCTTTAGACAGGGCGGTGACATTCAGTACTTC.

The genes are TRBV6-1 and TRBJ2-7, with TRBD2 matching 8 bases. J gave up 2 bases and V 4 bases, and 1 base lay outside the gene matches. The CDR3 contains 13 residues. Germline values: CDR1 MNHNS, CDR2 SASEGT. The CDR3 DNA reads as TGTGCCAGCAGTGGGGGACTAGCCTACGAGCAGTACTTC. Translated, it gives CASSGGLAYEQYF.

The chain recombines TRBV2 with TRBJ1-2; D is undetermined. The V end was cut by 6 bases, the J end by 8 bases, with 16 bases between. CDR3 length: 13 residues. Germline V gene sequence: CDR1 SNHLY, CDR2 FYNNEI. DNA of the CDR3: TGTGCCAGCAGGAGATCCGGGGTAATAGGCTACACCTTC. Protein: CASRRSGVIGYTF.

In DNA form, the CDR3 reads TGTGCCAGCAGCTTAAAGGGGGCCGGGGAGCTGTTTTTT. Amino acids: CASSLKGAGELFF. J is TRBJ2-2 and V is TRBV7-3, with a weak D call TRBD1 (6 bases). This CDR3 has 13 amino acids. The germline CDR1 and CDR2 sequences are SGHTA and FQGTGA. V was pared by 1 base and J by 6 bases, with 6 bases between.

This rearrangement joins TRBV5-1 to TRBJ2-1; 9 nucleotides match TRBD2. Germline values: CDR1 SGHRS, CDR2 YFSETQ. The CDR3 runs to 16 residues. V was clipped by 3 bases and J by 7 bases; unmatched bases: 11. This chain's CDR3 is CASSSHWTSDLNEQFF. Here the CDR3 DNA reads TGCGCCAGCAGCTCCCACTGGACTAGCGATCTGAATGAGCAGTTCTTC.

The chain has TRBV5-1 and TRBJ1-2; D is undetermined. The CDR3 runs 15 residues. The ends were cut back, 0 bases at V and 3 bases at J, with 12 bases in the middle. Per germline, CDR1 SGHRS and CDR2 YFSETQ. CDR3 sequence reads: CASSLEADPYYGYTF. CDR3 DNA: TGCGCCAGCAGCTTGGAGGCCGACCCTTACTATGGCTACACCTTC. Together with reference TRBV5-1 and TRBJ1-2, the CDR3 gives the full variable domain: KAGVTQTPRYLIKTRGQQVTLSCSPISGHRSVSWYQQTPGQGLQFLFEYFSETQRNKGNFPGRFSGRQFSNSRSEMNVSTLELGDSALYLCASSLEADPYYGYTFGSGTRLTVV.

The rearrangement links TRBV7-2 to TRBJ1-2, with TRBD1 identical over 7 bases. This CDR3 spans 13 amino acids. Per germline, CDR1 SGHTA and CDR2 FQGNSA. With 5 bases clipped from V and 3 bases from J, the junction kept 3 bases outside the gene matches. The CDR3 region has the DNA TGTGCCAGCAGCCCCACAGGGGACTATGGCTACACCTTC. Amino acid sequence: CASSPTGDYGYTF.

The chain has TRBV6-1 and TRBJ1-5; 7 positions agree with TRBD1. Germline values: CDR1 MNHNS, CDR2 SASEGT. V dropped 7 bases and J dropped 5; count of bases not matched to a gene: 5. This CDR3 is 13 amino acids long. The CDR3 nucleotides read TGTGCCAGCAATGGACAGGTCGATCAGCCCCAGCATTTT. It encodes CASNGQVDQPQHF.

The chain recombines TRBV14 with TRBJ2-5; maybe TRBD2 (5 bases). CDR1 SGHDN and CDR2 FVKESK come from the germline V gene. V lost 4 bases to trimming and J lost 4 bases, with 13 bases between them. This CDR3 is 14 amino acids long. CDR3 coding DNA: TGTGCCAGCAGCCGCCAGACGGGGTCAGAGACCCAGTACTTC. Its protein product is CASSRQTGSETQYF.

The chain has TRBV7-8 and TRBJ2-2; TRBD2 is a possible D gene (6 bases). The V end was cut by 2 bases, the J end by 0 bases, with 10 bases between. CDR3 length equals 16 residues. Germline V gene sequence: CDR1 SGHVS, CDR2 FQNEAQ. CDR3 protein: CASSLLGGANTGELFF. The DNA of the CDR3 is TGTGCCAGCAGCTTACTTGGAGGGGCGAACACCGGGGAGCTGTTTTTT.

The genes are TRBV19 and TRBJ2-4; D unresolved. This CDR3 spans 14 amino acids. Trimming removed 4 bases at V and 0 bases at J, with 7 bases between. Germline values: CDR1 LNHDA, CDR2 SQIVND (reference sequence). CDR3 coding DNA: TGTGCCAGTAGTAGTTTTGAAGCCAAAAACATTCAGTACTTC. Its protein product is CASSSFEAKNIQYF.

This clone was seen just once. The CDR3 DNA sequence: TGTGCCAGCAGCTTAGGGCCTCCCAGGACCTACGAGCAGTACTTC. Its translation: CASSLGPPRTYEQYF. This rearrangement joins TRBV7-2 to TRBJ2-7; unclear D gene. Germline CDR1 reads SGHTA; CDR2 reads FQGNSA. CDR3 length: 15 amino acids. V was cut by 1 base and J by 2 bases, with 12 bases left in between. Variable domain in full (rest from reference TRBV7-2 and TRBJ2-7): GAGVSQSPSNKVTEKGKDVELRCDPISGHTALYWYRQSLGQGLEFLIYFQGNSAPDKSGLPSDRFSAERTGGSVSTLTIQRTQQEDSAVYLCASSLGPPRTYEQYFGPGTRLTVT.

V gene TRBV27 combines with J gene TRBJ2-3; TRBD2 matches 13 bases. The germline gives CDR1 MNHEY, CDR2 SMNVEV (reference sequence). With V trimmed by 2 bases and J by 1 base, 3 bases remained unmatched. The CDR3 totals 17 residues. CDR3 DNA sequence: TGTGCCAGCAGTTTAAACGGACTAGCGGGGGGCACAGATACGCAGTATTTT. Its protein product is CASSLNGLAGGTDTQYF.

The rearrangement links TRBV18 to TRBJ2-7; 12 bases are shared with TRBD2. The V gene's germline CDR1 is KGHSH and CDR2 LQKENI. The CDR3 sequence is 16 residues long. V lost 3 bases and J lost 1; bases outside the gene matches: 4. The CDR3 sequence: CASSPTSGGESYEQYF. In nucleotides, the CDR3 is TGTGCCAGCTCACCGACTAGCGGGGGCGAGTCCTACGAGCAGTACTTC.

The genes are TRBV7-2 and TRBJ1-5; 9 nucleotides line up with TRBD1. Germline V gene data show CDR1 as SGHTA and CDR2 as FQGNSA. CDR3 size: 15 residues. V trimming: 1 base; J trimming: 5 bases; junction bases outside the gene matches: 3. The CDR3 sequence: CASSLVTGGHQPQHF. The CDR3 bases are TGTGCCAGCAGCTTAGTAACAGGGGGCCATCAGCCCCAGCATTTT.

V usage is TRBV19 and J usage is TRBJ1-3, with no clear D. Per germline, CDR1 LNHDA and CDR2 SQIVND (reference sequence). V shed 10 bases and J shed 0 bases, with 13 bases lying between them. This CDR3 comprises 14 residues. CDR3 DNA sequence: TGTGCCAATCCGAAGAATTTCTCTGGAAACACCATATATTTT. Amino acid sequence: CANPKNFSGNTIYF.

The chain has TRBV2 and TRBJ2-7, with D maybe TRBD1 (6 bases). Per germline, CDR1 SNHLY and CDR2 FYNNEI. The CDR3 is made up of 15 amino acids. Trimming removed 4 bases from V and 4 bases from J, with 17 bases in between. The CDR3 reads CASSVGTGKTYEQYF. CDR3 nucleotides: TGTGCCAGCAGTGTCGGAACAGGGAAGACTTACGAGCAGTACTTC.

This clone was seen only once. CDR3 bases: TGTGCCAGTAGGGTTGGACAGGCCCGAGGGACTGAAGCTTTCTTT. This translates into CASRVGQARGTEAFF. This chain uses TRBV19 with TRBJ1-1; the match to TRBD1 covers 7 bases. The junction had 12 bases not matched to a gene; V was cut back by 6 bases and J by 5 bases. The germline gives CDR1 LNHDA, CDR2 SQIVND (reference sequence). The CDR3 runs 15 residues.